This entry features one T cell receptor (beta chain) sequence. As yet, its antigen is unknown. TCRdb called the 5' RACE reads again in MiXCR, with one record for every CDR3 protein. The sample lists 150,000 to 200,000 distinct CDR3 sequences; around 8.5% were seen once. The data belong to a study of T cells after yellow fever vaccination. General study points: Booster samples showed a return of most primary-vaccination clones (almost 97% CD4, over 70% CD8). The presence of abundant clonotypes contaminating from the bulk population was possible in FACS-sorted repertoires. Of the clonotypes, a small share occurred in both CD4 and CD8 compartments.

The source material was CD8+ T cells sorted from PBMCs, sampled 45 days after the yellow fever booster vaccination. The receptor's source is a man between 18 and 29 years old who received the YFV17D yellow fever vaccine.

This CDR3 is CSAIQGNNNEQFF. The CDR3 DNA reads TGCAGTGCTATTCAGGGGAATAACAATGAGCAGTTCTTC. The gene calls are TRBV20-1 and TRBJ2-1; a weak D match, TRBD1 (6 bases). V lost 4 bases and J lost 5, with 12 bases in between. The CDR3 length is 13 residues. Per the germline V gene, CDR1 is DFQATT and CDR2 is SNEGSKA (reference sequence).